This T cell receptor beta chain was profiled in a study of T cells in Graves' hyperthyroidism and ophthalmopathy. RNA transcripts gave rise to amplified TCR beta CDR3 regions. TCR CDR3 regions were first amplified by RT-PCR with HTBI primers. TCRdb redid the calling of the multiplex PCR reads with MiXCR, one entry per CDR3 protein. The sample has hundreds of thousands of distinct CDR3 sequences; about 25% are singletons. This clonotype was observed many times. Its antigen is still unknown. Study results and caveats: Researchers found most expanded thyroid clonotypes above 0.001 in blood as well.

Trimming stripped 5 bases from V and 7 bases from J, with 17 bases between. CDR3 length equals 14 residues. Germline CDR1 is SGHTA and CDR2 is FQGNSA. The receptor was derived from a middle-aged man with Graves' hyperthyroidism that later progressed to Graves' ophthalmopathy. The sequencing input was blood. This chain joins TRBV7-2 and TRBJ2-5; the D call may be TRBD1 or TRBD2 (5 bases each). This CDR3 reads CASSIAGTHGTQYF. The CDR3 coding sequence is TGTGCCAGCAGCATTGCCGGGACCCACGGGACCCAGTACTTC.